The 4 T cell receptor beta chains below all came from one sample that was sequenced in a study of cytomegalovirus exposure and HLA in healthy donors. The PCR ran on 60 Vbeta and 13 Jbeta primers. Some clones are missing from TCRdb's copy, which holds only in-frame ones; the method was immunoSEQ multiplex PCR. The sample holds 160,000 or so clones; around four fifths are singletons and the top ten take under 1.5%. The sample taken for sequencing was PBMCs. The receptors here all came from a young man in good health and CMV-seronegative.

This clone was found a few times. CDR3 sequence reads: CASSPPLLAGEGTQYF. The DNA of the CDR3 is TGCGCCAGCAGCCCCCCTTTACTAGCGGGAGAGGGGACCCAGTACTTC. The J gene is TRBJ2-5, the V gene TRBV4-1; 11 bases map to TRBD2. With V trimmed by 4 bases and J by 7 bases, 11 bases remained unmatched. The germline gives CDR1 MGHRA, CDR2 YSYEKL. This CDR3 spans 16 amino acids.

The V call is TRBV4-2, the J call TRBJ1-2; 11 bases match TRBD1. The CDR3 runs to 15 residues. V lost 0 bases to trimming and J lost 7 bases; unmatched junction nucleotides: 4. Germline V gene data show CDR1 as LGHNA and CDR2 as YNFKEQ. The CDR3 DNA reads as TGTGCCAGCAGCCAAGAGGACAGGGGGCAGGGTGGCTACACCTTC. Protein: CASSQEDRGQGGYTF.

This clone is a singleton in its sample. The J gene is TRBJ2-7, the V gene TRBV5-1; TRBD2 matches at 7 bases. Germline V gives CDR1 SGHRS, CDR2 YFSETQ. CDR3 length equals 14 residues. V dropped 4 bases and J dropped 2; count of bases not matched to a gene: 6. The CDR3 loop reads CASSPTSAAYEQYF. CDR3 DNA sequence: TGCGCCAGCAGCCCAACTAGCGCGGCCTACGAGCAGTACTTC.

The chain joins TRBV10-1 to TRBJ2-1; TRBD1 matches 9 bases. Germline V gene data show CDR1 as WNHNN and CDR2 as SYGVQD (reference sequence). J lost 0 bases, V lost 2 bases, and 5 bases had no gene match. CDR3 length: 17 residues. The CDR3 is CASSEEGQGSSYNEQFF. CDR3 sequence (DNA): TGCGCCAGCAGTGAGGAAGGACAGGGGAGCTCCTACAATGAGCAGTTCTTC.